Following are 21 T cell receptor beta chains from one sample sequenced in a study of memory CD4+ T cells and cytomegalovirus serostatus. Sequencing used immunoSEQ multiplex PCR; TCRdb keeps in-frame clones, though not all of them. Among roughly 60,000 clones listed, 80% to 85% were seen once. Single viable CD3+CD4+CD8-CD45RO+ cells were sorted as the memory CD4+ T cells. What was sequenced was memory CD4+ T cells from blood. These receptors were taken from an adult in good health and CMV-seronegative.

CDR3 loop: CASSLAGQYQETQYF. In nucleotides, the CDR3 is TGTGCCAGCAGCTTAGCGGGACAATACCAAGAGACCCAGTACTTC. The rearrangement links TRBV11-2 to TRBJ2-5; maybe TRBD1 (6 bases). This CDR3 region has 15 residues. The ends were cut back, 1 base at V and 0 bases at J, with 9 bases in the middle. Germline V CDR1 and CDR2: SGHAT, FQNNGV.

The chain employs TRBV7-3 and TRBJ1-1; D is perhaps TRBD1 (5 bases). The CDR3 sequence is 13 residues long. Germline CDR1 SGHTA, CDR2 FQGTGA. Trimming shortened V by 5 bases and J by 6 bases, and 13 bases separated the two germline ends. The CDR3 loop reads CASSRGGSAEAFF. The CDR3 nucleotides read TGTGCCAGCAGCCGCGGGGGGAGCGCTGAAGCTTTCTTT.

V gene TRBV9 combines with J gene TRBJ2-5, with TRBD1 matching 7 bases. The V segment lost 1 base and the J segment 2 bases; nucleotides outside the gene matches: 2. CDR1 is SGDLS, CDR2 YYNGEE, per germline. The CDR3 loop spans 14 amino acids. CDR3 nucleotide sequence: TGTGCCAGCAGCGTAAGACAGGGACAAGAGACCCAGTACTTC. It is translated as CASSVRQGQETQYF.

This chain joins TRBV4-1 and TRBJ2-2; the match to TRBD1 covers 9 bases. The CDR3 loop spans 16 amino acids. CDR1 MGHRA and CDR2 YSYEKL come from the germline V gene. The trim removed 4 bases at V and 6 bases at J, leaving 9 bases unmatched. In DNA, the CDR3 is TGCGCCAGCAGCCGCCGGGACAGGGTAGACGCCGGGGAGCTGTTTTTT. Amino acid sequence: CASSRRDRVDAGELFF.

With regard to this clone: This specimen includes other DNA sequences encoding the same CDR3. The chain couples TRBV11-2 to TRBJ2-3; D might be TRBD1 or TRBD2, each matching 5 bases. The CDR3 loop spans 18 amino acids. Trimming left V 1 base short and J 2 bases short, with 19 bases between. CDR1 and CDR2 (germline): SGHAT, FQNNGV. The CDR3 sequence: CASSLVGLGTGHTDTQYF. The CDR3 coding sequence is TGTGCCAGCAGCTTAGTAGGACTGGGGACGGGTCACACAGATACGCAGTATTTT.

The rearrangement joins TRBV30 to TRBJ1-6; no definite D call. Trimming took off 1 base at V and 0 bases at J, with 7 bases between the two ends. CDR3 length: 15 amino acids. Germline CDR1 reads GTSNPN; CDR2 reads SVGIG (reference sequence). Here the CDR3 reads CAWSEGSSYNSPLHF. CDR3 sequence (DNA): TGTGCCTGGAGTGAGGGAAGCTCCTATAATTCACCCCTCCACTTT.

The V and J genes are TRBV29-1 and TRBJ2-7, with 7 bases fitting TRBD1. V shed 6 bases and J 4 bases; nucleotides not matched to a gene: 6. Germline CDR1 and CDR2: SQVTM and ANQGSEA. The CDR3 has 12 amino acids. The CDR3 region is CSVRTGEYEQYF. DNA for the CDR3: TGCAGCGTCAGGACAGGCGAGTACGAGCAGTACTTC.

The table lists this clone with a few counts. V and J are TRBV18 and TRBJ2-7, with TRBD2 matching 10 bases. V lost 5 bases, J lost 6 bases, and 10 bases stayed unmatched. From germline, CDR1 is KGHSH and CDR2 LQKENI. The CDR3 spans 15 residues. The CDR3 nucleotides are TGTGCCAGCTCAACGACAGCGGGAGGGCCCTCCGAGCAGTACTTC. It encodes CASSTTAGGPSEQYF.

The table lists this clone with a count of one. This chain joins TRBV20-1 and TRBJ2-5; D remains ambiguous. This CDR3 spans 11 amino acids. V was pared by 5 bases and J by 5 bases, with 9 bases between. Germline lookup yields CDR1 DFQATT and CDR2 SNEGSKA (reference sequence). Written as DNA, the CDR3 is TGCAGTGCTGCACCCGGCGAGACCCAGTACTTC. Translated: CSAAPGETQYF.

The DNA of the CDR3 is TGTGCCAGTAGTCACCGGACAGGGGGCTATGGCTACACCTTC. Its protein product is CASSHRTGGYGYTF. The J gene is TRBJ1-2, the V gene TRBV19; 10 positions agree with TRBD1. Trimming at V came to 5 bases and at J to 4 bases, leaving 4 bases not matched to a gene. From germline, CDR1 is LNHDA and CDR2 SQIVND (reference sequence). The CDR3 contains 14 residues.

The chain combines TRBV6-1 with TRBJ2-7, with D unclear. The germline V gene encodes CDR1 MNHNS and CDR2 SASEGT. Trimming took off 2 bases at V and 3 bases at J, with 11 bases between the two ends. CDR3 length equals 14 residues. The CDR3 spells CASSERPKNYEQYF. The DNA of the CDR3 is TGTGCCAGCAGTGAAAGGCCCAAGAACTACGAGCAGTACTTC.

The chain employs TRBV21-1 and TRBJ1-1. TRBV21-1 is described as a pseudogene. The CDR3 has 9 amino acids. CDR3 amino acids: CASIPEAFF. The DNA of the CDR3 is TGTGCCAGCATCCCAGAGGCTTTCTTT.

The V and J genes are TRBV19 and TRBJ1-5; tentative D call: TRBD1 (5 bases). The germline CDR1 and CDR2 sequences are LNHDA and SQIVND (reference sequence). Trimming took off 9 bases at V and 5 bases at J, with 14 bases between the two ends. CDR3 size: 13 residues. Here the CDR3 reads CASMDGGHQPQHF. In DNA form, the CDR3 reads TGTGCCAGCATGGACGGGGGTCATCAGCCCCAGCATTTT.

This rearrangement joins TRBV13 to TRBJ2-5; no clear D. Germline V lookup: CDR1 PRHDT, CDR2 FYEKMQ (reference sequence). This CDR3 contains 12 residues. The V and J ends lost 9 bases and 2 bases respectively, with 10 bases between them. CDR3 nucleotide sequence: TGTGCCAGTTCTCCAGCTCAAGAGACCCAGTACTTC. It yields the protein CASSPAQETQYF.

This chain connects TRBV15 to TRBJ2-7; D call uncertain. This CDR3 has 16 amino acids. V lost 0 bases and J lost 4, with 16 bases in between. Germline loops: CDR1 LNHNV, CDR2 YYDKDF (reference sequence). The CDR3, as DNA: TGTGCCACCAGCAGAGAGGGCACTACAAACGGGTACGAGCAGTACTTC. As protein: CATSREGTTNGYEQYF.

The rearrangement links TRBV18 to TRBJ2-2; 9 bases are shared with TRBD1. Germline trimming cut 8 bases from V and 5 bases from J; bases unmatched to any gene: 6. CDR3 size: 14 residues. The germline gives CDR1 KGHSH, CDR2 LQKENI. CDR3 region: CASAGTGRTGELFF. Here the CDR3 DNA reads TGTGCCAGCGCCGGGACAGGGAGGACCGGGGAGCTGTTTTTT.

In its sample, this clone was seen once. The chain couples TRBV7-6 to TRBJ2-3; 11 bases agree with TRBD2. The junction had 10 bases not matched to a gene; V was cut back by 2 bases and J by 6 bases. The CDR3 totals 17 residues. Germline values: CDR1 SGHVS, CDR2 FNYEAQ. The CDR3 loop is CASSLSLTSGSRDTQYF. As DNA, the CDR3 is TGTGCCAGCAGCTTAAGTCTCACTAGCGGGAGCCGGGATACGCAGTATTTT.

Written as DNA, the CDR3 is TGTGCCAGCAGCTCCGGACAGGGGAGGTCCGGGGAGCTGTTTTTT. Its protein is CASSSGQGRSGELFF. The V and J genes are TRBV11-3 and TRBJ2-2, with 9 bases lining up with TRBD1. The V segment lost 4 bases and the J segment 6 bases; nucleotides outside the gene matches: 6. CDR1 and CDR2 from the germline V gene are SGHNT and YENEEA. This CDR3 comprises 15 residues.

The chain is built from TRBV11-3 and TRBJ2-6; unclear D gene. V lost 0 bases and J 4 bases, leaving 7 bases between the germline ends. CDR3 size: 15 residues. Germline V CDR1 and CDR2: SGHNT, YENEEA. The CDR3 DNA reads as TGTGCCAGCAGCTTAGAATACCTAGGGGCCAACGTCCTGACTTTC. It yields the protein CASSLEYLGANVLTF.

The rearrangement uses TRBV20-1 and TRBJ2-1, with 9 positions matching TRBD1. The CDR3 has 10 residues. V lost 6 bases, J lost 14 bases, and 5 bases stayed unmatched. CDR1 DFQATT and CDR2 SNEGSKA come from the germline V gene (reference sequence). DNA for the CDR3: TGCAGTGCGCAGGACAGGGGCGAGTTCTTC. Protein sequence: CSAQDRGEFF.

As to this clone: The junction departs from germline at one end; a sequencing error may be responsible. The chain is built from TRBV19 and TRBJ2-2, with 9 bases identical to TRBD2. CDR1 is LNHDA and CDR2 is SQIVND in the germline V gene (reference sequence). The CDR3 has 16 residues. The CDR3 DNA is TGTGCCAGTAGTGTTTTAGCGGGAGCGAACCCCGGGGAGCTGTTTTTT. Its protein is CASSVLAGANPGELFF. Supplemented by reference TRBV19 and TRBJ2-2, the full variable domain reads DGGITQSPKYLFRKEGQNVTLSCEQNLNHDAMYWYRQDPGQGLRLIYYSQIVNDFQKGDIAEGYSVSREKKESFPLTVTSAQKNPTAFYLCASSVLAGANPGELFFGEGSRLTVL.